This passage covers 20 T cell receptor beta chains from one sample sequenced in a study of T cell clonality in common variable immunodeficiency. Study-level points and caveats: Reportedly, TCR beta sequences from common variable immunodeficiency showed fewer deletions and N-nucleotide insertions.

These receptors lack a known antigen. The table came from immunoSEQ multiplex PCR; TCRdb's copy has only in-frame clones and leaves some out. The sample holds roughly 42,000 clones, and no clone turns up only once. The sample taken for sequencing was peripheral blood mononuclear cells. These receptors came from a human donor with common variable immunodeficiency.

This clone was found many times. From the germline J gene comes the end of the CDR3, since the read stops 3 residues before it. The rearrangement links TRBV5-1 to TRBJ2-7; 8 bases are a match to TRBD1. The trim removed 3 bases at V and 0 bases at J, leaving 2 bases unmatched. Germline assignment: CDR1 SGHRS and CDR2 YFSETQ. The CDR3 runs to 14 residues. CDR3 DNA, as far as it was read: TGCGCCAGCAGCTCGGGACAGGTCTCCTACGAG. Translating gives CASSSGQVSYE. The full CDR3 protein is CASSSGQVSYEQYF.

On this clone itself: The observed sequence ends 3 residues before the CDR3 terminus, with the missing tail filled in from the germline J gene. This chain connects TRBV19 to TRBJ2-5; TRBD1 matches at 8 bases. The junction had 8 bases not matched to a gene; V was cut back by 3 bases and J by 5 bases. CDR1 and CDR2 from the germline V gene are LNHDA and SQIVND (reference sequence). The CDR3 covers 15 residues. CDR3 DNA (partial): TGTGCCAGTAGTATTCGGACAGGGCCTGGGGAGACC. This encodes CASSIRTGPGET. The entire CDR3 protein is CASSIRTGPGETQYF.

This clone was detected only a few times. The read terminates 3 residues before the CDR3 end, so the remaining end is supplied by the germline J gene. The V and J genes are TRBV6-2 or TRBV6-3 and TRBJ2-5; the match to TRBD1 covers 7 bases. Per the germline V gene, CDR1 is MNHEY and CDR2 is SVGEGT. J gave up 2 bases and V 6 bases, and 9 bases lay outside the gene matches. This CDR3 contains 15 residues. CDR3 residues: CASSTSGQPQETQYF. CDR3 bases read: TGTGCCAGCAGCACCTCGGGACAGCCACAAGAGACC.

Note on this clone: The read ends 3 residues before the CDR3 terminus; that terminus is restored from the germline J gene. The chain joins TRBV5-5 to TRBJ2-3; TRBD1 aligns across 9 bases. V shed 4 bases, J shed 5 bases, and the junction held 5 bases outside the gene matches. The CDR3 extends over 14 amino acids. Germline lookup yields CDR1 SGHKS and CDR2 YYEKEE (reference sequence). CDR3 in amino acids: CASSLGQGIDTQYF. CDR3 DNA (partial): TGTGCCAGCAGCCTGGGACAGGGTATAGATACG.

Only a few counts were recorded for this clone. The read is 3 residues too short to cover the CDR3 end, so that end is filled in from the germline J gene. The chain combines TRBV19 with TRBJ1-3; 12 nucleotides match TRBD1. Germline V lookup: CDR1 LNHDA, CDR2 SQIVND (reference sequence). This CDR3 comprises 19 residues. J gave up 0 bases and V 7 bases, and 13 bases lay outside the gene matches. The CDR3 sequence is CASTSSRDRGLLSGNTIYF. Incomplete CDR3 DNA: TGTGCCAGTACCTCGAGCCGGGACAGGGGGCTCCTCTCTGGAAACACC. Based on the CDR3 plus reference TRBV19 and TRBJ1-3, the full variable domain is DGGITQSPKYLFRKEGQNVTLSCEQNLNHDAMYWYRQDPGQGLRLIYYSQIVNDFQKGDIAEGYSVSREKKESFPLTVTSAQKNPTAFYLCASTSSRDRGLLSGNTIYFGEGSWLTVV.

As concerns this clone: Coverage ceases 3 residues before the CDR3 finishes, and the germline J gene fills in the end. This sequence joins TRBV19 and TRBJ1-2; D unclear. From germline, CDR1 is LNHDA and CDR2 SQIVND (reference sequence). Trimming shortened V by 8 bases and J by 4 bases, and 11 bases separated the two germline ends. There are 12 residues in the CDR3. Here the CDR3 reads CASEGRVYGYTF. The CDR3 bases that were read are TGTGCCAGTGAGGGTAGGGTCTATGGC.

Points on this clone: The DNA ends 3 residues before the CDR3 does, and the rest of the CDR3 is filled in from the germline J gene. This chain links TRBV7-9 with TRBJ1-1; D is unresolved. Germline-derived CDR1 and CDR2 are SEHNR and FQNEAQ (reference sequence). This CDR3 region has 14 residues. V dropped 5 bases and J dropped 3 bases, with 13 bases sitting between them. Incomplete CDR3 DNA: TGTGCCAGCAGCACCCGACATGGATACACTGAA. Residues: CASSTRHGYTE. The full CDR3 sequence reads CASSTRHGYTEAFF.

Turning to this clone: The read ends 3 residues shy of where the CDR3 ends; the end is completed using the germline J gene. V gene TRBV2 combines with J gene TRBJ2-2; 8 bases agree with TRBD1. The CDR3 covers 15 residues. The ends lost 6 bases at V and 5 bases at J; junction bases unmatched: 8. Germline lookup yields CDR1 SNHLY and CDR2 FYNNEI. Incomplete CDR3 DNA: TGTGCCAGCAGAGGACAGGGAGGATGGACCGGGGAG. Translated: CASRGQGGWTGE. The CDR3 as a whole reads CASRGQGGWTGELFF.

This clone showed up just a few times. Read sequence stops 3 residues before the CDR3 end, and the germline J gene provides the missing end. The rearrangement joins TRBV29-1 to TRBJ2-5; D is undetermined. V dropped 4 bases and J dropped 0 bases, with 9 bases sitting between them. Germline loops: CDR1 SQVTM, CDR2 ANQGSEA. The CDR3 extends over 13 amino acids. The chain's CDR3 is CSVGWAYQETQYF. The part of the CDR3 DNA that was read is TGCAGCGTTGGGTGGGCTTACCAAGAGACC.

The sample holds many counts of this clone. The read finishes 3 residues shy of the CDR3 end, and the germline J gene is used to complete it. The chain employs TRBV6-2 or TRBV6-3 and TRBJ2-7; D is unresolved. The CDR3 spans 13 residues. V lost 8 bases and J lost 0, with 11 bases in between. Germline V gene lookup returns CDR1 MNHEY and CDR2 SVGEGT. The CDR3 loop reads CASSKTSSYEQYF. Partial CDR3 DNA: TGTGCCAGCTCAAAGACAAGCTCCTACGAG.

Only a few counts were recorded for this clone. The CDR3 end lies 3 residues beyond the end of the read and is filled in from the germline J gene. This chain uses TRBV20-1 with TRBJ2-3; either TRBD1 or TRBD2 may supply D (5 bases each). Germline V gene sequence: CDR1 DFQATT, CDR2 SNEGSKA (reference sequence). Trimming stripped 6 bases from V and 7 bases from J, with 26 bases between. This CDR3 region has 16 residues. CDR3 DNA, as far as it was read: TGCAGTGCCCTGGTAGTAGAGGGGATCGGGCGATATACG. Amino acid sequence: CSALVVEGIGRYT. The full CDR3 sequence reads CSALVVEGIGRYTQYF.

This clone has ten or more counts. Sequencing ends 3 residues short of the CDR3 end; the germline J gene provides the rest. The gene calls are TRBV7-3 and TRBJ2-5; D might be TRBD1 (6 bases). The CDR3 length is 15 residues. Germline V CDR1 and CDR2: SGHTA, FQGTGA. The germline V and J ends were trimmed by 2 bases and 2 bases, with 12 bases remaining between them. Incomplete CDR3 DNA: TGTGCCAGCAGCTTACGAGGACAGTCTCAAGAGACC. This sequence encodes CASSLRGQSQET. The full-length CDR3 reads as CASSLRGQSQETQYF.

This clone occurred a few times. Coverage ceases 3 residues before the CDR3 finishes, and the germline J gene fills in the end. The rearrangement uses TRBV19 and TRBJ2-4; TRBD1 aligns across 11 bases. V dropped 6 bases and J dropped 4; count of bases not matched to a gene: 14. This CDR3 spans 18 amino acids. The germline V gene encodes CDR1 LNHDA and CDR2 SQIVND (reference sequence). The CDR3 sequence is CASSLTEGTGGKKNIQYF. Partial CDR3 DNA: TGTGCCAGTAGCCTCACCGAAGGGACAGGGGGAAAAAAAAACATT.

At least ten counts were recorded for this clone. The CDR3 extends 3 residues past the end of the read, so its final part is completed from the germline J gene. The chain carries TRBV19 and TRBJ2-3; 9 nucleotides align to TRBD2. Germline V CDR1 and CDR2: LNHDA, SQIVND (reference sequence). The CDR3 is 14 amino acids. The CDR3 sequence: CASSARGGADTQYF. CDR3 DNA, as far as it was read: TGTGCCAGTAGTGCCCGCGGGGGGGCGGACACG.

This clone has only a few counts. The CDR3 end is not reached by the read, which stops 3 residues before it; the germline J gene fills it in. V usage is TRBV5-1 and J usage is TRBJ2-7, with D hard to call. The CDR3 has 15 residues. CDR1 is SGHRS, CDR2 YFSETQ, per germline. V was shortened by 6 bases and J by 3 bases, with 19 bases between the two germline ends. The CDR3 spells CASTRYHSKGYEQYF. The DNA read from the CDR3 is TGCGCCAGCACCAGGTATCACTCCAAAGGCTACGAG.

The table lists this clone with many counts. The read halts 3 residues ahead of the CDR3 end, with the missing end drawn from the germline J gene. The V call is TRBV13, the J call TRBJ2-7; D possibly corresponds to TRBD2 (6 bases). Trimming cost V 5 bases and J 6 bases, with 20 bases left between them. Germline V gives CDR1 PRHDT, CDR2 FYEKMQ (reference sequence). The CDR3 is 15 residues long. The chain's CDR3 is CASSLSAGLSGEQYF. The covered CDR3 bases are TGTGCCAGCAGCCTCAGTGCGGGACTGTCCGGCGAG. Combining the CDR3 with reference TRBV13 and TRBJ2-7 gives the whole variable domain AAGVIQSPRHLIKEKRETATLKCYPIPRHDTVYWYQQGPGQDPQFLISFYEKMQSDKGSIPDRFSAQQFSDYHSELNMSSLELGDSALYFCASSLSAGLSGEQYFGPGTRLTVT.

On this clone itself: The CDR3 end is not reached by the read, which stops 3 residues before it; the germline J gene fills it in. This sequence joins TRBV11-3 and TRBJ2-2, with 9 bases lining up with TRBD1. The CDR3 has 14 amino acids. With V trimmed by 6 bases and J by 3 bases, 2 bases remained unmatched. The germline V gene encodes CDR1 SGHNT and CDR2 YENEEA. The part of the CDR3 DNA that was read is TGTGCCAGCAGACGGACAGGGGACACCGGGGAG. Amino acid sequence: CASRRTGDTGE. The CDR3, in full, reads CASRRTGDTGELFF.

In its sample, this clone was seen a few times. The read gets to within 3 residues of the CDR3 end, and the germline J gene fills in the rest. The V call is TRBV2, the J call TRBJ2-7, with a weak D call TRBD2 (5 bases). Germline CDR1 is SNHLY and CDR2 is FYNNEI. Trimming removed 10 bases from V and 0 bases from J, with 16 bases in between. The length of the CDR3 is 14 residues. CDR3 region: CATRKDLRSYEQYF. The CDR3 bases that were read are TGTGCCACCCGGAAGGACTTACGCTCCTACGAG.

In its sample, this clone is medium-sized. The read ends 3 residues before the CDR3 terminus; that terminus is restored from the germline J gene. The chain is built from TRBV20-1 and TRBJ2-5, with TRBD2 matching 11 bases. The V and J ends lost 3 bases and 3 bases, in that order; junction bases with no gene match: 3. The CDR3 contains 14 residues. CDR1 is DFQATT, CDR2 SNEGSKA, per germline (reference sequence). CDR3 sequence: CSARLAGGKETQYF. CDR3 DNA (partial): TGCAGTGCTAGGCTAGCGGGGGGTAAAGAGACC.

This clone has ten or more counts. This chain's CDR3 is CSARMEQGSYSPLHF. The CDR3 DNA, read in part, is TGCAGTGCTAGAATGGAACAGGGAAGTTATTCACCC. This rearrangement joins TRBV20-1 to TRBJ1-6, with D tentatively TRBD1 (6 bases). The read is 3 residues too short to cover the CDR3 end, so that end is filled in from the germline J gene. Per the germline V gene, CDR1 is DFQATT and CDR2 is SNEGSKA (reference sequence). The CDR3 length is 15 residues. Trimming took 2 bases from V and 8 from J, leaving 16 bases between them.